The 4 T cell receptor beta chains reported below all come from one sample, sequenced in a study of T cell responses to AZD1222 COVID-19 vaccine. Using immunoSEQ multiplex PCR, the repertoire was profiled, and TCRdb retains in-frame clones only, with some absent. Altogether 95,000 to 150,000 clones are present, approximately 94% being singletons, with the ten largest covering 4% to 6%. This specimen was peripheral blood, taken 28 days after the second AZD1222 dose. Receptors originate from an adult who received the AZD1222 COVID-19 vaccine.

V usage is TRBV19 and J usage is TRBJ2-1; 14 positions agree with TRBD2. CDR3 size: 18 residues. Germline lookup yields CDR1 LNHDA and CDR2 SQIVND (reference sequence). The junction had 8 bases not matched to a gene; V was cut back by 3 bases and J by 4 bases. This CDR3 is CASSISGTSGSSYNEQFF. Written as DNA, the CDR3 is TGTGCCAGTAGTATCTCCGGGACTAGCGGGAGTTCTTACAATGAGCAGTTCTTC.

The rearrangement links TRBV15 to TRBJ2-7; D gene ambiguous. V was trimmed by 0 bases and J by 3 bases, leaving 6 bases between them. Germline values: CDR1 LNHNV, CDR2 YYDKDF (reference sequence). This CDR3 is built from 13 residues. Written as DNA, the CDR3 is TGTGCCACCAGCAGAGATGGGTTCTACGAGCAGTACTTC. Encoded protein: CATSRDGFYEQYF.

CDR3 DNA sequence: TGTGCCTGGAGATATAACAATTCACCCCTCCACTTT. As protein: CAWRYNNSPLHF. The V and J genes are TRBV30 and TRBJ1-6; D remains unclear. Trimming took 3 bases from V and 7 from J, leaving 7 bases between them. The CDR3 is made up of 12 amino acids. The germline CDR1 and CDR2 sequences are GTSNPN and SVGIG (reference sequence).

The rearrangement links TRBV7-9 to TRBJ1-1; D is unresolved. Germline values: CDR1 SEHNR, CDR2 FQNEAQ (reference sequence). The V and J ends lost 4 bases and 1 base respectively, with 13 bases between them. There are 15 residues in the CDR3. In DNA, the CDR3 is TGTGCCAGCAGCTACCCAGAGAATGGGAACACTGAAGCTTTCTTT. Translation: CASSYPENGNTEAFF.